The 13 T cell receptor beta chains below come from one sample, sequenced in a study of CD8+ T cells in alopecia areata. Extraction of RNA preceded its reverse transcription into cDNA, which served as the sequencing template. Profiling relied on immunoSEQ multiplex PCR, and the TCRdb table lists in-frame clones only, not all of them. The repertoire holds 150,000 to 250,000 clones, with roughly 60% as singletons. The sample's treatment: oral pan-JAK inhibitor, 5-10 mg twice daily. Sample: CD4+ T cells sorted from blood, taken at week 24, from a patient treated with tofacitinib. Source of these receptors: a human donor with alopecia areata.

This clone was counted ten times or more. The J gene is TRBJ2-6, the V gene TRBV28; TRBD2 is a possible D gene (6 bases). The V gene lost 8 bases and the J gene lost 0 bases, with 23 bases spanning the gap. The CDR3 spans 19 residues. Germline CDR1 reads MDHEN; CDR2 reads SYDVKM. The CDR3 bases are TGTGCCAGCCGCTTGGCGGGGCGCGTCCCGAGCTCTGGGGCCAACGTCCTGACTTTC. Protein product: CASRLAGRVPSSGANVLTF.

This chain uses TRBV4-3 with TRBJ1-4, with D maybe TRBD1 (5 bases). The ends were cut back, 4 bases at V and 10 bases at J, with 25 bases in the middle. Germline lookup yields CDR1 LGHNA and CDR2 YSLEER. The CDR3 runs 17 residues. The CDR3 nucleotides read TGCGCCAGCAGCCCCGGATTTGGGAGGGGACCCAGCGCAAAACTGTTTTTT. As protein: CASSPGFGRGPSAKLFF.

The CDR3 DNA reads as TGTGCCAGCAGCTCCTTAGTGGGGGGAGATACGCAGTATTTT. Its protein is CASSSLVGGDTQYF. The V call is TRBV7-3, the J call TRBJ2-3; D may be TRBD2 (6 bases). V was shortened by 4 bases and J by 5 bases, with 13 bases between the two germline ends. Germline assignment: CDR1 SGHTA and CDR2 FQGTGA. CDR3 length: 14 amino acids.

This chain connects TRBV29-1 to TRBJ1-3, with D perhaps matching TRBD1 (6 bases). The CDR3 sequence is 13 residues long. CDR1 is SQVTM, CDR2 ANQGSEA, per germline. The ends were cut back, 6 bases at V and 2 bases at J, with 11 bases in the middle. The CDR3 loop reads CSVVTGPGNTIYF. The DNA for the CDR3 is TGCAGCGTCGTGACAGGCCCTGGAAACACCATATATTTT.

This clone was counted once. The gene calls are TRBV5-1 and TRBJ2-7; maybe TRBD2 (5 bases). Germline CDR1 is SGHRS and CDR2 is YFSETQ. Trimming pared 4 bases from V and 5 bases from J, leaving 16 bases between. This CDR3 is 14 amino acids long. The DNA for the CDR3 is TGCGCCAGCAGCCGCCGTTCGGGGTACAACGAGCAGTACTTC. This codes for CASSRRSGYNEQYF.

V gene TRBV5-1 combines with J gene TRBJ2-5, with a possible D match to TRBD1 (7 bases). Trimming shortened V by 4 bases and J by 2 bases, and 15 bases separated the two germline ends. CDR3 size: 15 residues. In germline, CDR1 is SGHRS, CDR2 YFSETQ. CDR3 in DNA: TGCGCCAGCAGCGCGGGCGGGACAGATCAAGAGACCCAGTACTTC. Protein product: CASSAGGTDQETQYF.

This clone appeared a few times. The chain couples TRBV5-1 to TRBJ2-7, with a tentative D call TRBD2 (7 bases). Germline lookup yields CDR1 SGHRS and CDR2 YFSETQ. The CDR3 covers 13 residues. V lost 2 bases, J lost 6 bases, and 12 bases lay in between. CDR3 sequence: CASSFSGGGEQYF. CDR3 sequence (DNA): TGCGCCAGCAGCTTCTCGGGGGGCGGCGAGCAGTACTTC. The full variable domain, its missing parts supplied by reference TRBV5-1 and TRBJ2-7, is KAGVTQTPRYLIKTRGQQVTLSCSPISGHRSVSWYQQTPGQGLQFLFEYFSETQRNKGNFPGRFSGRQFSNSRSEMNVSTLELGDSALYLCASSFSGGGEQYFGPGTRLTVT.

The count of this clone is one. The chain's CDR3 is CATSRPEGPQHF. The DNA for the CDR3 is TGTGCCACCTCACGGCCGGAGGGGCCCCAGCATTTT. The rearrangement links TRBV15 to TRBJ1-5, with D hard to call. Germline V lookup: CDR1 LNHNV, CDR2 YYDKDF (reference sequence). The V end lost 8 bases, the J end lost 9 bases, and 14 bases lay between the germline ends. The CDR3 is made up of 12 amino acids.

The chain has TRBV9 and TRBJ2-5; possibly TRBD1 or TRBD2 for D (5 bases each). There are 14 residues in the CDR3. Germline V gene sequence: CDR1 SGDLS, CDR2 YYNGEE. V was trimmed by 4 bases and J by 7 bases, leaving 17 bases between them. The CDR3 bases are TGTGCCAGCAGCTATCAGGGCCTTGGGGGGACCCAGTACTTC. It is translated as CASSYQGLGGTQYF.

To note about this clone: Other DNA sequences in this specimen translate into the identical CDR3. This chain joins TRBV20-1 and TRBJ2-5; D is ambiguous. The CDR3 is 11 amino acids. In germline, CDR1 is DFQATT, CDR2 SNEGSKA (reference sequence). The V gene lost 6 bases and the J gene lost 1 base, with 6 bases spanning the gap. This CDR3 reads CSATTQETQYF. In DNA form, the CDR3 reads TGCAGTGCCACGACCCAAGAGACCCAGTACTTC.

The chain employs TRBV5-4 and TRBJ2-6; 8 nucleotides align to TRBD1. CDR3 length equals 17 residues. With 0 bases clipped from V and 2 bases from J, the junction kept 4 bases outside the gene matches. Germline V gene data show CDR1 as SGHNT and CDR2 as YYREEE (reference sequence). The CDR3 bases are TGTGCCAGCAGCTTGGGGACAGGGAGTACTGGGGCCAACGTCCTGACTTTC. This sequence encodes CASSLGTGSTGANVLTF.

The rearrangement links TRBV7-2 to TRBJ2-2; D uncertain. V lost 10 bases, J lost 3 bases, and 6 bases lay in between. The V gene's germline CDR1 is SGHTA and CDR2 FQGNSA. The CDR3 length is 11 residues. CDR3 sequence: CATDHTGELFF. CDR3 nucleotides: TGTGCCACCGACCACACCGGGGAGCTGTTTTTT. Full variable domain (remainder filled in from reference TRBV7-2 and TRBJ2-2): GAGVSQSPSNKVTEKGKDVELRCDPISGHTALYWYRQSLGQGLEFLIYFQGNSAPDKSGLPSDRFSAERTGGSVSTLTIQRTQQEDSAVYLCATDHTGELFFGEGSRLTVL.

This clone was seen a handful of times. The chain is built from TRBV7-2 and TRBJ1-1; D is undetermined. Trimming stripped 4 bases from V and 1 base from J, with 10 bases between. The CDR3 is 14 amino acids. Germline CDR1 is SGHTA and CDR2 is FQGNSA. The CDR3 region is CASSSWTANTEAFF. The CDR3 nucleotides read TGTGCCAGCAGCTCATGGACGGCGAACACTGAAGCTTTCTTT.